This TCR beta chain was observed in a study of blood T cell repertoires in COVID-19. On the study more broadly: Spain, Italy and the United States supplied samples that represented acute and convalescent COVID-19. T cells, B-cell-depleted T cells, or PBMCs supplied cDNA or gDNA.

In the study's own analysis: Estimated nucleated cell counts came from reference gene primer amplification. Clones were sequenced by immunoSEQ multiplex PCR, and TCRdb holds only the in-frame ones, with some missing. That table gives V, J and clone size, and the DNA gave D and trimming. The table has about 180,000 clones, approximately 86% seen once. The CDR3 has 16 amino acids. Germline loops: CDR1 SEHNR, CDR2 FQNEAQ (reference sequence). The germline V and J ends were trimmed by 5 bases and 1 base, with 12 bases remaining between them. Sequenced material: peripheral blood. The chain has TRBV7-9 and TRBJ2-6; D might be TRBD2 (6 bases). This receptor was obtained from a woman of 80 years or more with active or convalescent COVID-19. The CDR3 coding sequence is TGTGCCAGCAGCGTTTGGAGGGGATCTGGGGCCAACGTCCTGACTTTC. It is translated as CASSVWRGSGANVLTF.